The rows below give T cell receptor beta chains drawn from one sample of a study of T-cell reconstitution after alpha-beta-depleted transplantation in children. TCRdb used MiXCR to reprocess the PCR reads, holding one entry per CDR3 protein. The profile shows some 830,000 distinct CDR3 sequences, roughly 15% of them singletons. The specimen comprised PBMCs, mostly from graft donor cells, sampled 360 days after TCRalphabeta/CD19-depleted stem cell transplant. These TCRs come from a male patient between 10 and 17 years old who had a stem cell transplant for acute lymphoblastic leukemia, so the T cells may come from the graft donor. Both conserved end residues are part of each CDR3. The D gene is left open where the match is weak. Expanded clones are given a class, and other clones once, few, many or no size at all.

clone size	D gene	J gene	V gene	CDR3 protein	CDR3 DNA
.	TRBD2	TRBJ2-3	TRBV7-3	CASSSPSVAGASTDTQYF	TGTGCCAGCAGCTCCCCGTCGGTAGCGGGAGCCAGCACAGATACGCAGTATTTT
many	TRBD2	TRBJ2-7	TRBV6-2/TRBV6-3	CASSSSGRTYEQYF	TGTGCCAGCAGTTCTAGCGGGAGGACCTACGAGCAGTACTTC
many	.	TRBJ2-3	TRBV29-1	CSALRGTHTDTQYF	TGCAGCGCCCTCCGGGGCACCCACACAGATACGCAGTATTTT
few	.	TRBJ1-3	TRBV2	CAFRVGSVNTIYF	TGTGCCTTCCGGGTTGGGTCGGTAAACACCATATATTTT
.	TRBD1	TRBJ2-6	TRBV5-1	CASSLGQGATGANVLTF	TGCGCCAGCAGCTTGGGACAGGGGGCAACTGGGGCCAACGTCCTGACTTTC
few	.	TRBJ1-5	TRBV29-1	CSVAGTASNQPQHF	TGCAGCGTAGCTGGGACGGCTAGCAATCAGCCCCAGCATTTT
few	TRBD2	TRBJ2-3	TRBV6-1	CASRPGLAERNYGRDTQYF	TGTGCCAGCAGACCCGGACTAGCGGAGAGAAACTATGGAAGAGATACGCAGTATTTT
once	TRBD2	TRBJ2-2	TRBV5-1	CASSSTLAGFIPGELFF	TGCGCCAGCAGCTCCACTCTAGCGGGATTTATCCCCGGGGAGCTGTTTTTT
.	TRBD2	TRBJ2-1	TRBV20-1	CSAGGLAGDEQFF	TGCAGTGCTGGGGGACTAGCGGGAGACGAGCAGTTCTTC
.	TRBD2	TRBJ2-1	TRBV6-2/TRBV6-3	CASSTTAGGLTRDYRNEQFF	TGTGCCAGCAGTACCACCGCCGGGGGACTTACGAGGGACTACCGCAATGAGCAGTTCTTC
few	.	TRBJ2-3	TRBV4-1	CASSQERAGPRTDTQYF	TGCGCCAGCAGCCAAGAGCGTGCGGGGCCCCGCACAGATACGCAGTATTTT
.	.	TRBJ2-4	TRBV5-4	CASSLVATVVKRTKNIQYF	TGTGCCAGCAGCTTGGTGGCGACAGTAGTAAAAAGGACCAAAAACATTCAGTACTTC
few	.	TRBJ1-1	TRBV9	CASSSIADREAFF	TGTGCCAGCAGCTCCATAGCAGACCGCGAAGCTTTCTTT
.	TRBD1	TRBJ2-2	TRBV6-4	CASSPNNRGGELFF	TGTGCCAGCAGTCCGAATAACAGGGGCGGGGAGCTGTTTTTT
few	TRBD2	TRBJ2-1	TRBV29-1	CSVEGGREALGQFF	TGCAGCGTTGAGGGCGGGAGGGAAGCTTTAGGCCAGTTCTTC
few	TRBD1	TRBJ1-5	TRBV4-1	CASSQDKGRGYGQPQHF	TGCGCCAGCAGCCAAGATAAGGGCAGGGGGTATGGTCAGCCCCAGCATTTT
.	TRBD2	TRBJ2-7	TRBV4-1	CASSQDQSGVYPLYEQYF	TGCGCCAGCAGCCAAGATCAGAGCGGGGTATACCCCCTCTACGAGCAGTACTTC
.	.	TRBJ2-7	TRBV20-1	CSASFLASYEQYF	TGCAGTGCTAGCTTCCTCGCCTCCTACGAGCAGTACTTC
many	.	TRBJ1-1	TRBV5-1	CASSFRKMWTEAFF	TGCGCCAGCAGCTTCAGGAAGATGTGGACTGAAGCTTTCTTT
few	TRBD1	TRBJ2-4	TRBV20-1	CSAPGTGKNIQYF	TGCAGTGCCCCCGGGACAGGGAAAAACATTCAGTACTTC
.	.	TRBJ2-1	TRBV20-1	CSAPDSALSYNEQFF	TGCAGTGCACCGGACAGCGCTCTCTCCTACAATGAGCAGTTCTTC
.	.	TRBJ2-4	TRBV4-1	CASSQLGVGGAKNIQYF	TGCGCCAGCAGCCAGCTTGGAGTGGGGGGAGCCAAAAACATTCAGTACTTC
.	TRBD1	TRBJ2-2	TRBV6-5	CASSYSTGSGTGELFF	TGTGCCAGCAGTTACTCGACAGGGAGTGGGACCGGGGAGCTGTTTTTT
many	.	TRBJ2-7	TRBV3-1	CASRISTHYEQYF	TGTGCCAGCAGGATATCGACTCATTACGAGCAGTACTTC
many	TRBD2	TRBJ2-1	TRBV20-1	CSARVASGSISYNEQFF	TGCAGTGCTAGAGTGGCTAGCGGGAGTATCTCCTACAATGAGCAGTTCTTC
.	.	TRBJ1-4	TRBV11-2	CASSLGSTTNEKLFF	TGTGCCAGCAGCTTAGGAAGTACAACTAATGAAAAACTGTTTTTT
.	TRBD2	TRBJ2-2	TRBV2	CASFLAGVKNTGELFF	TGTGCCAGCTTTCTAGCGGGAGTAAAGAACACCGGGGAGCTGTTTTTT
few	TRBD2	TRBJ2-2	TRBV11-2	CASSPGGLALVGELFF	TGTGCCAGCAGCCCCGGGGGACTAGCGCTGGTCGGGGAGCTGTTTTTT
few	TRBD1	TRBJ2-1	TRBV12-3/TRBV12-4	CASSLYGTGANEQFF	TGTGCCAGCAGTTTATACGGGACAGGGGCGAATGAGCAGTTCTTC
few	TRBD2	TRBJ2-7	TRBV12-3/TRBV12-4	CASSPGTSGRSHEQYF	TGTGCCAGCAGTCCGGGGACTAGCGGGAGATCACACGAGCAGTACTTC
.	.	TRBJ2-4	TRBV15	CATGDVSENIQYF	TGTGCCACCGGGGACGTCTCAGAAAACATTCAGTACTTC
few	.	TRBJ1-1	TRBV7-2	CASSLRPGEAFF	TGTGCCAGCAGCTTACGGCCTGGGGAAGCTTTCTTT
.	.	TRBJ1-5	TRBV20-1	CSASGGPNQPQHF	TGCAGTGCTAGCGGGGGGCCCAATCAGCCCCAGCATTTT
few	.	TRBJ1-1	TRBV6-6	CASSYTGWAFF	TGTGCCAGCAGTTACACAGGGTGGGCTTTCTTT
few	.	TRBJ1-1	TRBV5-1	CASSPLTVNTEAFF	TGCGCCAGCAGCCCGTTGACGGTTAACACTGAAGCTTTCTTT
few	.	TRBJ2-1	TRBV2	CASRKKSSYNEQFF	TGTGCCAGCAGAAAAAAGAGCTCCTACAATGAGCAGTTCTTC
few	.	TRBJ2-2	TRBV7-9	CALRESGQAYTGELFF	TGTGCCTTACGAGAAAGTGGGCAGGCCTACACCGGGGAGCTGTTTTTT
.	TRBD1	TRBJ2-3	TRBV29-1	CSAEQGAGDTQYF	TGCAGCGCCGAGCAGGGGGCTGGAGATACGCAGTATTTT
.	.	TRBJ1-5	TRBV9	CASSVGESRNQPQHF	TGTGCCAGCAGCGTAGGTGAGTCACGCAATCAGCCCCAGCATTTT
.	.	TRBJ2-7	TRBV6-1	CASSLKLTSYEQYF	TGTGCCAGCAGCCTCAAACTTACATCCTACGAGCAGTACTTC
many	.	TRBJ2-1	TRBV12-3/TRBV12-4	CASSWGYNEQFF	TGTGCCAGCAGTTGGGGGTACAATGAGCAGTTCTTC
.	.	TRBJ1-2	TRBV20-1	CSAKDGHYGYTF	TGCAGTGCTAAGGACGGCCACTATGGCTACACCTTC
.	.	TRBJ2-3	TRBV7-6	CASSPSAGADTQYF	TGTGCCAGCAGCCCCTCCGCGGGGGCCGATACGCAGTATTTT
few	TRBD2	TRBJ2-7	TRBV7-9	CASSLTSGRASYEQYF	TGTGCCAGCAGCCTGACTAGCGGGAGGGCCTCCTACGAGCAGTACTTC
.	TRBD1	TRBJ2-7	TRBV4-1	CASSTPGTGSFYEQYF	TGCGCCAGCAGCACCCCCGGGACAGGGAGTTTTTACGAGCAGTACTTC